A single sample is the source of the 3 T cell receptor beta chains below, sequenced in a study of blood T cell repertoires in COVID-19. Sequencing used immunoSEQ multiplex PCR; TCRdb keeps in-frame clones, though not all of them. The repertoire holds approximately 50,000 clones, around 85% seen once, with 17% in the top ten. The sample taken for sequencing was peripheral blood. The receptors were gathered from a man between 65 and 79 years old with active COVID-19.

V usage is TRBV7-8 and J usage is TRBJ2-7; possible D gene TRBD1, 6 bases. Trimming took off 5 bases at V and 0 bases at J, with 20 bases between the two ends. The CDR3 spans 17 residues. Germline-derived CDR1 and CDR2 are SGHVS and FQNEAQ. The CDR3 nucleotides are TGTGCCAGCAGCCGCCATTTCCTCAGGGGAAGCTCCTACGAGCAGTACTTC. Translation gives CASSRHFLRGSSYEQYF.

The chain uses TRBV3-1 (or the pseudogene TRBV3-2) and TRBJ1-5, with D possibly matching TRBD1 (6 bases). This CDR3 is 15 amino acids long. Trimming removed 5 bases at V and 3 bases at J, with 14 bases between. Germline V CDR1 and CDR2: LGHDT, YNNKEL (reference sequence). This CDR3 is CASSSGRGFNQPQHF. CDR3 nucleotides: TGTGCCAGCAGCTCGGGAAGGGGGTTCAATCAGCCCCAGCATTTT.

This clone was seen once. CDR3 nucleotides: TGTGCCAGCAGCCCGACAGGGACTGGAAACACCATATATTTT. This gives the protein CASSPTGTGNTIYF. J is TRBJ1-3 and V is TRBV4-2; TRBD1 matches at 7 bases. The trim removed 4 bases at V and 2 bases at J, leaving 2 bases unmatched. Germline CDR1 and CDR2: LGHNA and YNFKEQ. The CDR3 sequence is 14 residues long.